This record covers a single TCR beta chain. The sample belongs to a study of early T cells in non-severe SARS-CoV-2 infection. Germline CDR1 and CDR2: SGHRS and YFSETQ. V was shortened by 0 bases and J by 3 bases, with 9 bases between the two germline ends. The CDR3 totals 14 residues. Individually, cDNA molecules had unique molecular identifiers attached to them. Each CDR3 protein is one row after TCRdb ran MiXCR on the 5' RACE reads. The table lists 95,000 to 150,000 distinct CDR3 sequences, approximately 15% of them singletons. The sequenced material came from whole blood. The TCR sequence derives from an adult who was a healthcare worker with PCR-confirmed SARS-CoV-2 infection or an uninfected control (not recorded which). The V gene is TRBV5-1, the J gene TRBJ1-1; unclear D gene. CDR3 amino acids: CASSLGQVYTEAFF. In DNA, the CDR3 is TGCGCCAGCAGCTTGGGCCAGGTATACACTGAAGCTTTCTTT.